This T cell receptor (beta chain) was profiled in a study of cytomegalovirus exposure and HLA in healthy donors (dated by TCRdb to 2016 to 2017). For context, the study as a whole: According to a later analysis, one platform produced both the roughly 120 validation repertoires and the 550 to 800 repertoires of the first cohort. The study aimed to test whether cataloging public T cell receptors could reveal signatures of past pathogen exposure. In addition to the first cohort of hundreds of subjects, a separate validation cohort of approximately 130 different subjects was used. High-throughput TCR immunosequencing, statistical association of individual TCRs with disease status, and machine learning were combined to predict cytomegalovirus infection status.

The paper as a whole reports these results and caveats: The classifier was reported to diagnose cytomegalovirus status with high specificity and sensitivity in both the original cohort and the validation cohort. In the study, about 150 TCR beta chains were listed as associated with cytomegalovirus. A few of the identified cytomegalovirus-associated TCR beta chains were confirmed in vitro to be specific for cytomegalovirus antigens. The validation cohort had no HLA typing available for a later analysis, so co-occurrence within that cohort was assessed over all 120 or so repertoires. A later analysis found that TCRs clustered in the first cohort also tended to co-occur in the roughly 120 validation repertoires, with approximately 95% of cluster scores above 0. The authors suggested that the approach could potentially be extended to other disease states and immunological phenotypes. While some public TCRs were present in many individuals, most TCR sequences turned up only very rarely across donors.

The library was prepared using the immunoSEQ multiplex PCR assay. The paper's data handling went like this. A statistical classification framework was built to diagnose cytomegalovirus status from the catalog of TCR beta chain sequences. Sourced from immuneACCESS, this table was stored by TCRdb with only in-frame sequences that have V and J called. A share of the clones is absent; for the studies checked, an unresolved V gene accounts for under half, and the remainder has no known explanation. V and J calls and clone size are as listed in that table; D and trimming were resolved from the DNA. The sample table contains approximately 210,000 clones; only one count was recorded for around 90% of them. The ten biggest clones cover 2.9% of the sample. To note about this clone: Its antigen target is currently unknown. The record has no base qualities; no much larger clone is one base away.

V lost 0 bases and J lost 6 bases, and the count of bases not matched to a germline gene is 4. The CDR3 runs 14 amino acids, cysteine and phenylalanine included. Only the CDR3 DNA stays, 42 bases, in frame from base 1. From the germline V gene, CDR1 is ENHRY and CDR2 is SYGVKD. The donors were included in the validation cohort of approximately 120 subjects, a group kept apart from the roughly 670-subject first cohort. The clonotype comes from a woman between 18 and 29 years old in good health and CMV-seronegative. Material for sequencing was PBMCs. The sequence is built from TRBV10-3 and TRBJ1-2; 7 bases in the junction line up with TRBD1. DNA sequence: TGTGCCATCAGTGAGTCTTGGGACAGCGATGGCTACACCTTC. It codes for CAISESWDSDGYTF.